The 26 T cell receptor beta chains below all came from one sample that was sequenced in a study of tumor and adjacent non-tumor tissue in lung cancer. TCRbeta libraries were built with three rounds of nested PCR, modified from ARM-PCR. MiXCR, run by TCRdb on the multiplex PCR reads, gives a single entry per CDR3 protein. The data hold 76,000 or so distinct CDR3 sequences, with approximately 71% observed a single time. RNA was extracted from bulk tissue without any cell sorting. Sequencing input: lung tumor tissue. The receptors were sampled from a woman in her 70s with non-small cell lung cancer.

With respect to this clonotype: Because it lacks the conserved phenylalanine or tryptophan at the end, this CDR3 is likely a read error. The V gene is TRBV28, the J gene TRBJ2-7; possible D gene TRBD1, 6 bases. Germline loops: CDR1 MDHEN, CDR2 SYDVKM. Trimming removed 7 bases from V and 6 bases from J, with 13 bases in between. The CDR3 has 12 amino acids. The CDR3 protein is CASNPGQFEQYS. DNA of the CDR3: TGTGCCAGCAACCCCGGACAGTTCGAGCAGTACTCC.

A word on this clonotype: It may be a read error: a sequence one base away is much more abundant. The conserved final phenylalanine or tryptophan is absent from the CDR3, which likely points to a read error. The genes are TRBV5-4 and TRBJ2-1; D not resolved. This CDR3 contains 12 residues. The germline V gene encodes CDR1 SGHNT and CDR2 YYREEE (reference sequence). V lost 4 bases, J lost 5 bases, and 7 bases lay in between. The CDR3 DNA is TGTGCCAGCAGCCTAGGGAACAATGAGCAGTTCTTA. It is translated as CASSLGNNEQFL.

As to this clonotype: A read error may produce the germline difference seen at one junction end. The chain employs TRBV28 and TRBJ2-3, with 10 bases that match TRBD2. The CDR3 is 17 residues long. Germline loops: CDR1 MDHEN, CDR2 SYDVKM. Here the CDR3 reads CASRLAGAGASTDMQYF. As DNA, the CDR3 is TGTGCCAGCAGGCTAGCGGGAGCGGGGGCTAGCACAGATATGCAGTATTTT.

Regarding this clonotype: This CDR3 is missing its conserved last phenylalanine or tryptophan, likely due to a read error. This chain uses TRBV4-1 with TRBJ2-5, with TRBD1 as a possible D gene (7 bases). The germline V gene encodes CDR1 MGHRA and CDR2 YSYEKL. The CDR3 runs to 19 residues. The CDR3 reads CASSQDLQGVTGRTENQYY. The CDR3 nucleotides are TGCGCCAGCAGCCAAGATCTCCAGGGGGTAACAGGGAGGACGGAGAACCAGTACTAC.

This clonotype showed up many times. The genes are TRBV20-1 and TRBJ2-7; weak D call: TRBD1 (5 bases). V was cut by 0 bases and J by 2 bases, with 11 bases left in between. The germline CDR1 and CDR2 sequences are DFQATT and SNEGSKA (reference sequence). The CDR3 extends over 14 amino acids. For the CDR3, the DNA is TGCAGTGCTAGAGACCTGACAGTGGCCTACGAGCAGTACTTC. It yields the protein CSARDLTVAYEQYF.

DNA for the CDR3: TGTGCCTGGAGTTTGGGCCAAATTTCACCCCTCCACTTT. It translates to CAWSLGQISPLHF. This chain uses TRBV30 with TRBJ1-6; no clear D. Looked up from germline, CDR1 is GTSNPN and CDR2 is SVGIG (reference sequence). This CDR3 region has 13 residues. Trimming stripped 2 bases from V and 9 bases from J, with 11 bases between.

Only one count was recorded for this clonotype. The CDR3: CANSSLVSPPYEQYF. The CDR3 DNA is TGTGCCAACAGTTCTTTAGTATCCCCACCCTACGAGCAGTACTTC. The chain is built from TRBV7-9 and TRBJ2-7; D is unresolved. The V end lost 10 bases, the J end lost 2 bases, and 21 bases lay between the germline ends. This CDR3 comprises 15 residues. Germline V gene lookup returns CDR1 SEHNR and CDR2 FQNEAQ (reference sequence).

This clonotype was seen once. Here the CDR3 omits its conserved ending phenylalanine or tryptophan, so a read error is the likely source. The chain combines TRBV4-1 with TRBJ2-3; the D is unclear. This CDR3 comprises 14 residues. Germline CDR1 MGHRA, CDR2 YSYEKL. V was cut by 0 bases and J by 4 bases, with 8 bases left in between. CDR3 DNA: TGCGCCAGCAGCCAAGATACTATCTCAGATACGCAGTATTCT. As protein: CASSQDTISDTQYS.

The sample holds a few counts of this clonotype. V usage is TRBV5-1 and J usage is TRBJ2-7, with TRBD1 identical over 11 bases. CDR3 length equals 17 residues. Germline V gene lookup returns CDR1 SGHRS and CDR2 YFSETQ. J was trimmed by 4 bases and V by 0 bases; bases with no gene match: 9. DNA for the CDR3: TGCGCCAGCAGCTTGGGCCGGGACAGGGGGACTATGTACGAGCAGTACTTC. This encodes CASSLGRDRGTMYEQYF.

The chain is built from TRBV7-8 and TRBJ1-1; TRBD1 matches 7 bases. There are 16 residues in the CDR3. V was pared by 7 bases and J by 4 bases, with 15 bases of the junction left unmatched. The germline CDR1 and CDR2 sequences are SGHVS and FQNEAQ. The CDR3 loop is CASNYGQAWGLTEAFF. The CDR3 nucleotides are TGTGCCAGCAACTATGGACAGGCCTGGGGCCTCACTGAAGCTTTCTTT.

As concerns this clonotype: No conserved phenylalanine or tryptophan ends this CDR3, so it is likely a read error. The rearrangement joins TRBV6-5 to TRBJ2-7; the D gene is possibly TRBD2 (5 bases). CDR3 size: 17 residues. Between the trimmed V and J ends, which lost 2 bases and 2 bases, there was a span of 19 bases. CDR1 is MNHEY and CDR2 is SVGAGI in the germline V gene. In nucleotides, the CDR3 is TGTGCCAGCAGTTACCGGCGGGTCTTCAGTGGGGCCTACGAGCAGTACTCC. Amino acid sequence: CASSYRRVFSGAYEQYS.

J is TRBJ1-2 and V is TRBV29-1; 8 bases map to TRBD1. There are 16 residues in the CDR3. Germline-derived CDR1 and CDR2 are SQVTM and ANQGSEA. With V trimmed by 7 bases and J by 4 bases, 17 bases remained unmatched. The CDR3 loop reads CSATTGEAGFAYGYTF. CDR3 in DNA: TGCAGCGCTACGACAGGGGAGGCAGGGTTCGCCTATGGCTACACCTTC. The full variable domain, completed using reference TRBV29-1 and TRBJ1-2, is SAVISQKPSRDICQRGTSLTIQCQVDSQVTMMFWYRQQPGQSLTLIATANQGSEATYESGFVIDKFPISRPNLTFSTLTVSNMSPEDSSIYLCSATTGEAGFAYGYTFGSGTRLTVV.

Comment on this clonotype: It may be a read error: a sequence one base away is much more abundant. The CDR3 sequence is CAISSGLAGGPDTQYF. The CDR3 DNA reads TGTGCCATCAGTTCCGGACTAGCGGGAGGACCAGATACGCAGTATTTT. The chain combines TRBV28 with TRBJ2-3; TRBD2 agrees at 14 bases. Germline CDR1 MDHEN, CDR2 SYDVKM. There are 16 residues in the CDR3.

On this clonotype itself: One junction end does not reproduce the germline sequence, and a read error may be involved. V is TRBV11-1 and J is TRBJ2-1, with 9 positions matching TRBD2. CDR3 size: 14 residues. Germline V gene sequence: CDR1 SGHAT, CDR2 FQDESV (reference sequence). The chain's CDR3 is CASNPREGRHEHFF. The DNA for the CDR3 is TGTGCAAGCAACCCGCGGGAGGGCCGCCATGAGCATTTCTTC.

CDR3 in amino acids: CASSILGTVSGANVLTF. CDR3 DNA sequence: TGTGCCAGTAGTATTCTTGGGACGGTCTCTGGGGCCAACGTCCTGACTTTC. The J gene is TRBJ2-6, the V gene TRBV19; the D call may be TRBD1 or TRBD2 (5 bases each). The CDR3 spans 17 residues. Germline CDR1 LNHDA, CDR2 SQIVND (reference sequence). Deletions cut 3 bases from V and 0 bases from J, with 12 bases between.

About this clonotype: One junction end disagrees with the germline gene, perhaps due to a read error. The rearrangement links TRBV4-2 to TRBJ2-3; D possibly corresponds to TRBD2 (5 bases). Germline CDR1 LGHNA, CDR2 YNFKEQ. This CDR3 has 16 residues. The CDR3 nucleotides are TGTGTCAGCAGCCGTACGGGGAGTTCTAACAGAGATACGCAGTATTTT. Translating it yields CVSSRTGSSNRDTQYF.

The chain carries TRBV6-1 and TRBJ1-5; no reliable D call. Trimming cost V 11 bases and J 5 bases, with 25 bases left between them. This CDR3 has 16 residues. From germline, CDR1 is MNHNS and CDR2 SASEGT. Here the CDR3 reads CAGCEASTRADQPQHF. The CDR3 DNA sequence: TGTGCCGGCTGTGAAGCCAGTACAAGGGCGGATCAGCCCCAGCATTTT.

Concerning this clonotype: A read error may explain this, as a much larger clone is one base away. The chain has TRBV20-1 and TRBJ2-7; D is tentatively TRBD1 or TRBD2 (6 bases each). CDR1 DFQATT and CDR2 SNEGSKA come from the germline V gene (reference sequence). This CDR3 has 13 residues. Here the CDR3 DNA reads TGCACTACACACGGTGGGGGGCTGGGGGAGCAGTACTTC. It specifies CTTHGGGLGEQYF.

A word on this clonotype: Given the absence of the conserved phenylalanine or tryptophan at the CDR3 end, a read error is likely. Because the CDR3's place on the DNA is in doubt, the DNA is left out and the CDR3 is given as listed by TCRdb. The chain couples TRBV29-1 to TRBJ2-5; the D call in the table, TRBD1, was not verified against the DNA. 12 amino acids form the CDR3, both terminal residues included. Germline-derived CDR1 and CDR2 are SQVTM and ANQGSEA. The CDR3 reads CSVRGVQETRYL.

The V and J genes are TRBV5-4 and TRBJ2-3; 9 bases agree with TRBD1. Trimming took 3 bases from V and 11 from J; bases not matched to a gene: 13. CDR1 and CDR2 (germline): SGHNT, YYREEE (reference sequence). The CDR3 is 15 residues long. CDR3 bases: TGTGCCAGCAGCTACGGGACAGGGAAGGCAGTTATGCAGTATTTT. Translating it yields CASSYGTGKAVMQYF.

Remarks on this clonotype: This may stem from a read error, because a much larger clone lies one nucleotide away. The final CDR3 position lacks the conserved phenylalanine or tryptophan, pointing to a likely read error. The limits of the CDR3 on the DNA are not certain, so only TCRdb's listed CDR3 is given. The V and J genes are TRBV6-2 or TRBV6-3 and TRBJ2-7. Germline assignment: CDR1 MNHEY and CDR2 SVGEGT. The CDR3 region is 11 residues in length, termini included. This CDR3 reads CASSYLYEQCL.

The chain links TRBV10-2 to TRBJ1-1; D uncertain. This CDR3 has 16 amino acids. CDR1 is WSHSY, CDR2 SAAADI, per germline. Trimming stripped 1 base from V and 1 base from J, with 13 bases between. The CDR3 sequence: CASSELLEITNTEAFF. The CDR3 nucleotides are TGCGCCAGCAGTGAGTTACTAGAAATTACGAACACTGAAGCTTTCTTT.

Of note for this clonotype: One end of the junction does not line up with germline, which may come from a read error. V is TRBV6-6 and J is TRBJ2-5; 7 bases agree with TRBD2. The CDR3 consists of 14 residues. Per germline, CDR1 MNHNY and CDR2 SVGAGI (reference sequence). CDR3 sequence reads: CASGASGNLETEHF. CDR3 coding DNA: TGCGCCAGCGGTGCGAGCGGGAACCTAGAGACCGAGCACTTC.

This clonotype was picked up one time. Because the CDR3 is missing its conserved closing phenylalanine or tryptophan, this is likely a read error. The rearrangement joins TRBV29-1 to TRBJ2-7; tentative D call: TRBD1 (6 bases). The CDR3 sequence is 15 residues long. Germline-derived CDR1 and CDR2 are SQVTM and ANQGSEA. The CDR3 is CSVSPLRGSSYEQYI. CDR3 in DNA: TGCAGTGTTTCCCCCCTAAGGGGGAGCTCCTACGAGCAGTACATC.

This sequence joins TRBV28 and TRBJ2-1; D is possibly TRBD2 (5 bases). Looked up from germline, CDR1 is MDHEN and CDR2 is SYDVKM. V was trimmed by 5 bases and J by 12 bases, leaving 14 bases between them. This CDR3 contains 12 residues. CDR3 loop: CASSPTRTGQFF. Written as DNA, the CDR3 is TGTGCCAGCAGTCCCACTAGGACGGGGCAGTTCTTC.

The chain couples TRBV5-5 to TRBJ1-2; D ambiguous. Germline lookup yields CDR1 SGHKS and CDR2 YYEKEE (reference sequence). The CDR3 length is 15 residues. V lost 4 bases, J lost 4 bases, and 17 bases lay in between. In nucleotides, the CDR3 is TGTGCCAGCAGCGTGGCCCCCGGCAGTGGCTATGGCTACACCTTC. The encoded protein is CASSVAPGSGYGYTF.